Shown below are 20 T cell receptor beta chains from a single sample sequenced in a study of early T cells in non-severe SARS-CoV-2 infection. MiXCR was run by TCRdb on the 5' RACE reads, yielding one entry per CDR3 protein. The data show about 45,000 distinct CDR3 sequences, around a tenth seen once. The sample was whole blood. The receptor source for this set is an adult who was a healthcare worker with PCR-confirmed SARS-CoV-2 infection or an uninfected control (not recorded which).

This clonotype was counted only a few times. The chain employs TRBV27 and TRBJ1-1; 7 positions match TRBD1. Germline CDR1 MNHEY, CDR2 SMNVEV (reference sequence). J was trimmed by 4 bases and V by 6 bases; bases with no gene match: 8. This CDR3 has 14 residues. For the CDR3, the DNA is TGTGCCAGCAGCCAGGGGGTGGGGGGCACTGAAGCTTTCTTT. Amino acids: CASSQGVGGTEAFF.

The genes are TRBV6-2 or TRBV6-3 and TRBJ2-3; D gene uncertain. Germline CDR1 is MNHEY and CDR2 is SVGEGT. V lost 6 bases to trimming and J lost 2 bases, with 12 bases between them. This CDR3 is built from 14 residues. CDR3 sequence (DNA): TGTGCCAGCAGGCCTCGGGTTACCACAGATACGCAGTATTTT. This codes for CASRPRVTTDTQYF.

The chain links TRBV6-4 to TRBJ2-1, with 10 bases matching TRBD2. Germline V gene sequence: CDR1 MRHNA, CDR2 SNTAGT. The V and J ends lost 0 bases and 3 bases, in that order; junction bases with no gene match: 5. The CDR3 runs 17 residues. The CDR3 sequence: CASSDSASGSGYNEQFF. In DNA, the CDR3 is TGTGCCAGCAGTGACTCGGCTAGCGGGAGTGGCTACAATGAGCAGTTCTTC.

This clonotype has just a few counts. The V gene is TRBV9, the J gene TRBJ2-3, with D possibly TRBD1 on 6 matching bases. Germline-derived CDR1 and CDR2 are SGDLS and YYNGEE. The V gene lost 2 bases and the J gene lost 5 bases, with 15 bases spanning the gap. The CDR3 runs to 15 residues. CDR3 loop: CASSVGQYVGDTQYF. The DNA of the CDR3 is TGTGCCAGCAGCGTCGGACAGTATGTGGGAGATACGCAGTATTTT.

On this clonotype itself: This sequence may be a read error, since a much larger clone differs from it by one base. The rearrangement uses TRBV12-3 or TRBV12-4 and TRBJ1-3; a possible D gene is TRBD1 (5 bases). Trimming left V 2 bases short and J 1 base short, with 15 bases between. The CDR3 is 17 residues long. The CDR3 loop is CASSLQTGLGSGNTIYF. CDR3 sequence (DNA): TGTGCCAGCAGTTTACAAACAGGCCTGGGATCTGGAAACACCATATATTTT.

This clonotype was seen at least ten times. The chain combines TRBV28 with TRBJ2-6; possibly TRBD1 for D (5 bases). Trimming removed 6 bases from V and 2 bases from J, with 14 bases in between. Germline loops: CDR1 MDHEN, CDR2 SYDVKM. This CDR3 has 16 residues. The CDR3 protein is CASRLGPGAGANVLTF. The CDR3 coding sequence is TGTGCCAGCAGACTGGGGCCGGGCGCTGGGGCCAACGTCCTGACTTTC.

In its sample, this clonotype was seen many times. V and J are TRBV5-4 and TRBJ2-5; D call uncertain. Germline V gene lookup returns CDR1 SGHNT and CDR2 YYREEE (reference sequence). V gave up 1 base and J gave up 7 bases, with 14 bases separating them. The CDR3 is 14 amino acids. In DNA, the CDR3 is TGTGCCAGCAGCTTGCAGACATCCGTTGGGACCCAGTACTTC. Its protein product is CASSLQTSVGTQYF.

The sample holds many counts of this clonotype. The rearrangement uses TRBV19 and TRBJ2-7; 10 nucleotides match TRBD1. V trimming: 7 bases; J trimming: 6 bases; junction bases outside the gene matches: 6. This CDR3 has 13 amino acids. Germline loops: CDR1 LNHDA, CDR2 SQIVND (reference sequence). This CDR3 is CASIGTGDREQYF. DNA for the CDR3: TGTGCCAGTATAGGGACAGGGGACCGCGAGCAGTACTTC.

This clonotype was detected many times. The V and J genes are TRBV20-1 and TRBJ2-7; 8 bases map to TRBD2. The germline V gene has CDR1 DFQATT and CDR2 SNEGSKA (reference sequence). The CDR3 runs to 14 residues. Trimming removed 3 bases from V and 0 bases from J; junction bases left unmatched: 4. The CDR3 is CSASPREGSYEQYF. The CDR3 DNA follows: TGCAGTGCTAGTCCCCGGGAGGGCTCCTACGAGCAGTACTTC.

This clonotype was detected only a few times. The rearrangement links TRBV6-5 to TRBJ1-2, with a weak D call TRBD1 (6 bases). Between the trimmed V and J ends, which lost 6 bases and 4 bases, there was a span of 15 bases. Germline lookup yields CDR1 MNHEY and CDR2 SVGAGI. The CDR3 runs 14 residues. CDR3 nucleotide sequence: TGTGCCAGCAGATATCCAGGGGAGCGCTATGGCTACACCTTC. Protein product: CASRYPGERYGYTF.

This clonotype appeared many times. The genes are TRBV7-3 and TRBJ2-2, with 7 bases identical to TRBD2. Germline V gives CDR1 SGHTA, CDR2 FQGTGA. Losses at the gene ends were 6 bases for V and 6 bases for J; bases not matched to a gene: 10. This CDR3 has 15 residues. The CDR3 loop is CASSQTGTKAGELFF. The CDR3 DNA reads TGTGCCAGCAGTCAAACCGGGACTAAGGCCGGGGAGCTGTTTTTT.

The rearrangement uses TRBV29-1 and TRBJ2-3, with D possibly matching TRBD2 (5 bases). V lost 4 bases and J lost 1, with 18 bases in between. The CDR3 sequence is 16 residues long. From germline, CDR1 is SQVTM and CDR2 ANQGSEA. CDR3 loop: CSVGTPLRSGTDTQYF. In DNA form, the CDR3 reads TGCAGCGTTGGGACTCCCCTTCGGTCTGGCACAGATACGCAGTATTTT.

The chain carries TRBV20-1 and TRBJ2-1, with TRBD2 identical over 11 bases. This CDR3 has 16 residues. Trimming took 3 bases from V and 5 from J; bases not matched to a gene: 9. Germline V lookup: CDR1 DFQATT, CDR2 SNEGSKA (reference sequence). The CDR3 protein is CSARDTGTSGNNEQFF. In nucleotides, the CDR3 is TGCAGTGCTAGGGATACCGGGACTAGCGGTAACAATGAGCAGTTCTTC.

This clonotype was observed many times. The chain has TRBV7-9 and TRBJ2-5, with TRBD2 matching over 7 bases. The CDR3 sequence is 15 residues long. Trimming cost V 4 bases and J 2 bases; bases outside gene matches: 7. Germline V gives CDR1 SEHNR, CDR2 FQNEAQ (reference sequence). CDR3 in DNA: TGTGCCAGCAGCTCCCTAGAAGCGGGACAAGAGACCCAGTACTTC. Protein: CASSSLEAGQETQYF.

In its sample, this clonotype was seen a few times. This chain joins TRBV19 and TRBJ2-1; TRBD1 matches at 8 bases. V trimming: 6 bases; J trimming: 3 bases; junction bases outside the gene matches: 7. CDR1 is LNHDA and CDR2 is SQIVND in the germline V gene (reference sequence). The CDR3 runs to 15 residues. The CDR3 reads CASSRDRIYYNEQFF. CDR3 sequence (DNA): TGTGCCAGTAGCAGGGACAGGATATACTACAATGAGCAGTTCTTC.

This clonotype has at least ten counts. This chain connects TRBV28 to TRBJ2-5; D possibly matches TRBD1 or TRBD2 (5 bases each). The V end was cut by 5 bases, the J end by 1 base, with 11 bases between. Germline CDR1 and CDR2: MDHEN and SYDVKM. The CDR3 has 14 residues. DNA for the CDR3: TGTGCCAGCAGTCGAGGGGATTTCCAAGAGACCCAGTACTTC. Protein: CASSRGDFQETQYF.

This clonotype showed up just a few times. The CDR3 sequence: CASSLDTSGNTIYF. CDR3 DNA sequence: TGTGCCAGCAGTTTGGACACCTCTGGAAACACCATATATTTT. The rearrangement links TRBV28 to TRBJ1-3, with D perhaps matching TRBD1 (5 bases). CDR1 is MDHEN, CDR2 SYDVKM, per germline. Trimming left V 3 bases short and J 0 bases short, with 6 bases between. The CDR3 spans 14 residues. The full variable domain, with the rest looked up from reference TRBV28 and TRBJ1-3, is DVKVTQSSRYLVKRTGEKVFLECVQDMDHENMFWYRQDPGLGLRLIYFSYDVKMKEKGDIPEGYSVSREKKERFSLILESASTNQTSMYLCASSLDTSGNTIYFGEGSWLTVV.

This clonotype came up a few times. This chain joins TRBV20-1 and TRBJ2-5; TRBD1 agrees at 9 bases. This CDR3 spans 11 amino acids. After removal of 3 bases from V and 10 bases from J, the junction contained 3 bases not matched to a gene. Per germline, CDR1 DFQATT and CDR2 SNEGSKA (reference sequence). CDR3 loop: CSARDRGFQYF. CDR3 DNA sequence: TGCAGTGCTAGGGACAGGGGATTCCAGTACTTC.

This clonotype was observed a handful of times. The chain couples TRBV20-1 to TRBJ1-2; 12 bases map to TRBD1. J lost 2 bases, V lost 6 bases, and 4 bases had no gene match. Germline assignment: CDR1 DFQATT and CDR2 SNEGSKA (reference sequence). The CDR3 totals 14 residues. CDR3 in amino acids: CSAWDRGQNYGYTF. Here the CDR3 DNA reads TGCAGTGCCTGGGACAGGGGGCAGAACTATGGCTACACCTTC.

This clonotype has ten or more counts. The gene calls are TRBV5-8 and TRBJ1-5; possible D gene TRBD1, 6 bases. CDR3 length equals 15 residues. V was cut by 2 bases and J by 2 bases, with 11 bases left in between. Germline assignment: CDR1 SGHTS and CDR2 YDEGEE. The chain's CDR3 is CASSLQGVRNQPQHF. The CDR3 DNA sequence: TGTGCCAGCAGCTTACAGGGTGTCCGCAATCAGCCCCAGCATTTT. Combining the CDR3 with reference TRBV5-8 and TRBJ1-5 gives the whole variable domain EAGVTQSPTHLIKTRGQQATLRCSPISGHTSVYWYQQALGLGLQFLLWYDEGEERNRGNFPPRFSGRQFPNYSSELNVNALELEDSALYLCASSLQGVRNQPQHFGDGTRLSIL.